This entry lists 16 T cell receptor beta chains sequenced from one sample in a study of molecular identifiers for immune sequencing clone quantification. TCRdb re-called the PCR reads through MiXCR, storing one row per CDR3 protein. The table lists more than 450,000 distinct CDR3 sequences, around a fifth of them singletons, with more than 0.8% in the top ten. Sequencing was done on a sample of naive CD8+ T cells from blood, with Jurkat cell RNA spiked in. Noted subset: FACS-sorted CD8+CD4-CCR7+CD45RA+ naive T cells. The receptors were sampled from a human donor in good health. Some libraries in this study had Jurkat cell RNA spiked in.

This clonotype has at least ten counts. The chain has TRBV20-1 and TRBJ2-7; 10 nucleotides match TRBD2. The V gene's germline CDR1 is DFQATT and CDR2 SNEGSKA (reference sequence). V was clipped by 4 bases and J by 0 bases; unmatched bases: 9. The CDR3 has 16 amino acids. The CDR3 sequence is CSANFLAGVNSYEQYF. CDR3 nucleotide sequence: TGCAGTGCTAATTTCCTAGCGGGAGTCAACTCCTACGAGCAGTACTTC.

This clonotype was counted a few times. The rearrangement uses TRBV7-3 and TRBJ2-7; 9 bases are shared with TRBD2. The CDR3 has 15 residues. V trimming: 2 bases; J trimming: 7 bases; junction bases outside the gene matches: 9. Germline V gene sequence: CDR1 SGHTA, CDR2 FQGTGA. The CDR3 is CASSLSASGIMEQYF. CDR3 in DNA: TGTGCCAGCAGCTTATCAGCTAGCGGGATTATGGAGCAGTACTTC.

This clonotype came up many times. CDR3 protein: CASSYGQYPGQGIDEQYF. CDR3 DNA sequence: TGTGCCAGCAGTTATGGACAATACCCGGGACAGGGTATCGACGAGCAGTACTTC. The V gene is TRBV6-5, the J gene TRBJ2-7; the match to TRBD1 covers 9 bases. This CDR3 is 18 amino acids long. The V gene's germline CDR1 is MNHEY and CDR2 SVGAGI. V was clipped by 3 bases and J by 5 bases; unmatched bases: 17.

Concerning this clonotype itself: This clone may be a read error of a much larger clone one base away. The missing conserved phenylalanine or tryptophan at the end of this CDR3 makes a read error likely. The V and J genes are TRBV6-5 and TRBJ2-3; possible D gene TRBD1, 6 bases. Trimming cost V 6 bases and J 1 base, with 14 bases left between them. Germline CDR1 is MNHEY and CDR2 is SVGAGI. CDR3 length equals 15 residues. Written as DNA, the CDR3 is TGTGCCAGCAGCCCCACAGGGATGGGCACAGATACGCAGTATCTT. Translated, it gives CASSPTGMGTDTQYL.

Ten or more counts support this clonotype. The chain joins TRBV4-1 to TRBJ1-5, with D maybe TRBD1 (6 bases). The CDR3 extends over 14 amino acids. Germline V gives CDR1 MGHRA, CDR2 YSYEKL. The V end was cut by 1 base, the J end by 4 bases, with 8 bases between. For the CDR3, the DNA is TGCGCCAGCAGCCAAGCCACAGGGAATCAGCCCCAGCATTTT. Encoded protein: CASSQATGNQPQHF.

The chain uses TRBV13 and TRBJ1-2; D is unresolved. The CDR3 consists of 14 residues. Between the trimmed V and J ends, which lost 2 bases and 6 bases, there was a span of 13 bases. Per germline, CDR1 PRHDT and CDR2 FYEKMQ (reference sequence). CDR3 residues: CASSLSAVVNGYTF. In DNA form, the CDR3 reads TGTGCCAGCAGCTTATCGGCAGTCGTCAATGGCTACACCTTC.

As concerns this clonotype: A single base separates this from a much larger clone, so it may be a read error. The J gene is TRBJ2-7, the V gene TRBV29-1; no definite D call. V gave up 6 bases and J gave up 3 bases, with 9 bases separating them. CDR3 length: 11 amino acids. The V gene's germline CDR1 is SQVTM and CDR2 ANQGSEA. For the CDR3, the DNA is TGCAGCGTCTTGGTCAGCTACGAGCAGTACTTC. The encoded protein is CSVLVSYEQYF.

This clonotype was counted many times. Here the CDR3 DNA reads TGTGCCAGCAGTTACACTAGCGGGGGCTATGAGCAGTTCTTC. This codes for CASSYTSGGYEQFF. The chain recombines TRBV6-2 or TRBV6-3 with TRBJ2-1, with 11 bases matching TRBD2. CDR1 and CDR2 from the germline V gene are MNHEY and SVGEGT. V was clipped by 2 bases and J by 8 bases; unmatched bases: 2. The CDR3 extends over 14 amino acids.

This clonotype showed up many times. This chain links TRBV28 with TRBJ1-1; 9 bases fit TRBD1. V shed 2 bases and J 4 bases; nucleotides not matched to a gene: 5. The CDR3 consists of 15 residues. Germline loops: CDR1 MDHEN, CDR2 SYDVKM. The CDR3 loop reads CASSLKLTGGTEAFF. The CDR3 DNA sequence: TGTGCCAGCAGTTTAAAATTGACAGGGGGCACTGAAGCTTTCTTT. Supplemented by reference TRBV28 and TRBJ1-1, the full variable domain reads DVKVTQSSRYLVKRTGEKVFLECVQDMDHENMFWYRQDPGLGLRLIYFSYDVKMKEKGDIPEGYSVSREKKERFSLILESASTNQTSMYLCASSLKLTGGTEAFFGQGTRLTVV.

This clonotype was counted at least ten times. The chain employs TRBV12-3 or TRBV12-4 and TRBJ2-3; TRBD1 might be the D (6 bases). V gave up 6 bases and J gave up 9 bases, with 16 bases separating them. There are 13 residues in the CDR3. The CDR3 loop reads CASRGDNLLTQYF. In DNA, the CDR3 is TGTGCCAGCAGAGGGGACAACCTTTTGACGCAGTATTTT.

This clonotype was seen ten or more times. The rearrangement uses TRBV5-1 and TRBJ2-6; D could derive from TRBD1 or TRBD2 (6 bases each). Trimming took off 2 bases at V and 0 bases at J, with 18 bases between the two ends. The CDR3 extends over 19 amino acids. Germline V CDR1 and CDR2: SGHRS, YFSETQ. The CDR3 here is CASSLIGGGHLSGANVLTF. DNA of the CDR3: TGCGCCAGCAGCTTAATAGGGGGAGGACACCTCTCTGGGGCCAACGTCCTGACTTTC.

This clonotype was seen many times. The gene calls are TRBV24-1 and TRBJ2-2; the D is unclear. CDR1 is KGHDR and CDR2 is SFDVKD in the germline V gene. V lost 2 bases and J lost 6, with 18 bases in between. This CDR3 spans 17 amino acids. The chain's CDR3 is CATSDSWVGVSSGELFF. The CDR3 DNA reads TGTGCCACCAGTGATTCGTGGGTCGGCGTATCTTCCGGGGAGCTGTTTTTT.

This clonotype turned up a few times. The chain uses TRBV12-5 and TRBJ2-7; no clear D gene. With 5 bases removed from V and 6 bases from J, the gap between germline ends came to 11 bases. The CDR3 spans 12 residues. The germline gives CDR1 LGHNT, CDR2 FRNRAP. Written as DNA, the CDR3 is TGTGCTAGTGGTCCCCTTGGGCCCGAGCAGTACTTC. Protein sequence: CASGPLGPEQYF.

J is TRBJ2-1 and V is TRBV2; D could derive from TRBD1 or TRBD2 (5 bases each). Germline lookup yields CDR1 SNHLY and CDR2 FYNNEI. This CDR3 is built from 17 residues. Trimming cost V 6 bases and J 1 base, with 19 bases left between them. The CDR3 DNA reads as TGTGCCAGCAGAGATGAGGGGCTACCGCGTTCCTACAATGAGCAGTTCTTC. Its protein product is CASRDEGLPRSYNEQFF.

The chain links TRBV4-2 to TRBJ2-1, with D perhaps matching TRBD1 or TRBD2 (6 bases each). V lost 1 base to trimming and J lost 10 bases, with 11 bases between them. This CDR3 has 13 amino acids. The V gene's germline CDR1 is LGHNA and CDR2 YNFKEQ. The CDR3 is CASSQGGAREQFF. In DNA, the CDR3 is TGTGCCAGCAGCCAAGGGGGGGCTAGAGAGCAGTTCTTC.

This chain links TRBV18 with TRBJ2-7, with D maybe TRBD2 (6 bases). Germline V gives CDR1 KGHSH, CDR2 LQKENI. There are 16 residues in the CDR3. With 0 bases removed from V and 6 bases from J, the gap between germline ends came to 18 bases. The CDR3, as DNA: TGTGCCAGCTCACCACCGGTCGCGGGGCCCTCGTCCGAGCAGTACTTC. It codes for CASSPPVAGPSSEQYF. Together with reference TRBV18 and TRBJ2-7, the CDR3 gives the full variable domain: NAGVMQNPRHLVRRRGQEARLRCSPMKGHSHVYWYRQLPEEGLKFMVYLQKENIIDESGMPKERFSAEFPKEGPSILRIQQVVRGDSAAYFCASSPPVAGPSSEQYFGPGTRLTVT.